This section outlines one T cell receptor beta chain sequence together with its context. The CDR3 runs 17 residues. Germline V CDR1 and CDR2: LGHNA, YSLEER. V was cut by 0 bases and J by 7 bases, with 16 bases left in between. This specimen belongs to a study of blood T cell repertoires in COVID-19. Whole-study context: From the United States, Italy and Spain came samples of acute and convalescent COVID-19. T cells, B-cell-depleted T cells, or PBMCs provided the cDNA or gDNA that served as material.

Original methodology: Estimates of nucleated cell counts were drawn from the amplification of reference gene primers. Measured with immunoSEQ multiplex PCR; TCRdb has only the in-frame clones, and not every one. From that table come the V and J calls and clone size; the DNA was used to work out D and trimming. The data hold around 100,000 clones, with 85% to 90% observed a single time. What was sequenced was peripheral blood. The TCR was taken from a woman older than 75 with acute or convalescent COVID-19. The chain carries TRBV4-3 and TRBJ1-6, with D unresolved. The CDR3 coding sequence is TGCGCCAGCAGCCAAGATACCCTACGGAGGTTAAATTCACCCCTCCACTTT. Its protein product is CASSQDTLRRLNSPLHF.